The present T cell receptor beta chain was sequenced within a study of T-cell memory formation after mild COVID-19. There are 11 residues in the CDR3. Germline-derived CDR1 and CDR2 are SQVTM and ANQGSEA. The J segment lost 5 bases and the V segment lost 6 bases, leaving 4 bases of the junction unmatched. TCRdb recomputed calls from the 5' RACE reads with MiXCR, one row per CDR3 protein. The sample includes roughly 450,000 distinct CDR3 sequences, roughly 18% of them seen just once. A few counts support this clonotype. The TCR originated in an adult woman who had mild COVID-19 (a few samples of this study predate the infection). Cell type and time point are not known. The sample consisted of PBMCs or a T cell subset sorted from them (not recorded which). The chain carries TRBV29-1 and TRBJ2-7, with TRBD1 matching over 7 bases. This CDR3 is CSVSTGNEQYF. The DNA of the CDR3 is TGCAGCGTCTCGACAGGGAACGAGCAGTACTTC.